This TCR beta chain was retrieved from a study of T cell changes during pregnancy in multiple sclerosis. Germline V gene lookup returns CDR1 SGHDT and CDR2 YYEEEE. This CDR3 has 14 amino acids. Trimming stripped 1 base from V and 4 bases from J, with 11 bases between. Measured with immunoSEQ multiplex PCR; TCRdb has only the in-frame clones, and not every one. The sample holds tens of thousands of clones, approximately 90% seen once. The TCR was taken from a female donor in good health, enrolled as a control in a pregnancy study. The source material was CD4+ T cells from peripheral blood mononuclear cells, sampled in the first trimester of pregnancy. This chain connects TRBV5-6 to TRBJ1-1; D perhaps matches TRBD1 (6 bases). CDR3 DNA: TGTGCCAGCAGCTTGTGGGGGCCGGGCACTGAAGCTTTCTTT. Encoded protein: CASSLWGPGTEAFF.